This T cell receptor beta chain was retrieved from a study of T cells after yellow fever vaccination. Across the whole study: SMART-Seq v4 Ultra Low Input prepared the low-cell-number fractions.

This clonotype has just a few counts. The antigen is undetermined. Study-wide results and limits: A weaker secondary response peaked on day 5, the primary on day 15. Post-booster reappearance was seen for most primary-vaccination clones (just under 97% CD4, roughly 86% CD8). Only a minor proportion of clonotypes was detected across both CD4 and CD8 compartments.

TCRdb analysed the 5' RACE reads with MiXCR anew, one entry per CDR3 protein. Seen here are approximately 330,000 distinct CDR3 sequences, about 4% observed once, and the top ten hold about 26%. CDR3 size: 14 residues. Between the trimmed V and J ends, which lost 2 bases and 0 bases, there was a span of 8 bases. Sequences were derived from PBMCs, sampled 5 days after the yellow fever booster vaccination. The TCR sequence derives from a man between 18 and 29 years old who received the YFV17D yellow fever vaccine. J is TRBJ2-7 and V is TRBV12-3 or TRBV12-4; D remains ambiguous. The CDR3 loop reads CASSLRLSSYEQYF. The CDR3 nucleotides are TGTGCCAGCAGTTTAAGGTTGAGCTCCTACGAGCAGTACTTC.